Following are 31 T cell receptor beta chains from one sample sequenced in a study of blood T cell repertoires in COVID-19. Assay: immunoSEQ multiplex PCR; the TCRdb copy retains only in-frame clones and omits some. The repertoire holds about 270,000 clones, with approximately 85% as singletons. The specimen sequenced was PBMCs or T cells enriched from blood (not recorded which). These receptors were taken from a woman aged 45 to 65 with acute COVID-19.

The chain is built from TRBV19 and TRBJ2-1, with 7 bases lining up with TRBD2. Germline-derived CDR1 and CDR2 are LNHDA and SQIVND (reference sequence). CDR3 length: 16 amino acids. The V segment lost 5 bases and the J segment 0 bases; nucleotides outside the gene matches: 7. The CDR3 DNA sequence: TGTGCCAGTAGTTACGATAGCGGGTTCTCCTACAATGAGCAGTTCTTC. It is translated as CASSYDSGFSYNEQFF.

The genes are TRBV12-3 or TRBV12-4 and TRBJ1-2; D is uncertain. Trimming removed 3 bases at V and 7 bases at J, with 12 bases between. The CDR3 runs 13 residues. The CDR3 nucleotides are TGTGCCAGCAGTTTCGGGGAGCCCGGTGGCTACACCTTC. Its protein is CASSFGEPGGYTF.

The chain combines TRBV4-3 with TRBJ1-2; TRBD1 matches 9 bases. Trimming removed 3 bases from V and 4 bases from J; junction bases left unmatched: 3. The germline CDR1 and CDR2 sequences are LGHNA and YSLEER. The length of the CDR3 is 14 residues. The CDR3 is CASSQGTGSYGYTF. The DNA of the CDR3 is TGCGCCAGCAGCCAGGGGACAGGGAGCTATGGCTACACCTTC.

This clone was detected only a few times. The chain couples TRBV10-1 to TRBJ1-2, with TRBD1 as a possible D gene (5 bases). CDR3 length: 13 residues. The ends were cut back, 6 bases at V and 8 bases at J, with 16 bases in the middle. Germline-derived CDR1 and CDR2 are WNHNN and SYGVQD (reference sequence). In nucleotides, the CDR3 is TGCGCCAGCAGCAACACAGGATCTCGCGGCTACACCTTC. Its translation is CASSNTGSRGYTF.

Details on this clone: The sample has other DNA sequences that encode this CDR3 too. The chain has TRBV3-1 (or the pseudogene TRBV3-2) and TRBJ1-1; a possible D gene is TRBD1 (5 bases). The V and J ends lost 1 base and 5 bases respectively, with 8 bases between them. Germline V lookup: CDR1 LGHDT, CDR2 YNNKEL (reference sequence). The CDR3 has 13 amino acids. This CDR3 reads CASSQVGGTEAFF. The DNA for the CDR3 is TGTGCCAGCAGCCAAGTGGGGGGTACTGAAGCTTTCTTT.

As concerns this clone: A single base separates this from a much larger clone, so it may be a read error. CDR3 amino acids: CASSPGQNTEAFF. CDR3 DNA sequence: TGTGCCAGTAGCCCCGGACAGAACACTGAAGCTTTCTTT. The V call is TRBV19, the J call TRBJ1-1, with D possibly TRBD1 on 5 matching bases. Trimming pared 6 bases from V and 1 base from J, leaving 9 bases between. This CDR3 has 13 residues. The V gene's germline CDR1 is LNHDA and CDR2 SQIVND (reference sequence).

The chain carries TRBV6-5 and TRBJ2-7; 9 bases match TRBD1. The length of the CDR3 is 14 residues. Germline assignment: CDR1 MNHEY and CDR2 SVGAGI. With V trimmed by 5 bases and J by 2 bases, 4 bases remained unmatched. DNA for the CDR3: TGTGCCAGCAGTCCGGGACAGGGAACCTACGAGCAGTACTTC. Its translation: CASSPGQGTYEQYF.

The CDR3 loop is CASSRLGGNQPQHF. CDR3 nucleotides: TGTGCCAGCAGCCGACTGGGAGGGAACCAGCCCCAGCATTTT. The chain joins TRBV14 to TRBJ1-5, with D unresolved. There are 14 residues in the CDR3. Between the trimmed V and J ends, which lost 4 bases and 7 bases, there was a span of 14 bases. Germline assignment: CDR1 SGHDN and CDR2 FVKESK.

This chain links TRBV11-3 with TRBJ1-1, with 8 bases lining up with TRBD1. The CDR3 totals 17 residues. Germline CDR1 is SGHNT and CDR2 is YENEEA. J gave up 1 base and V 5 bases, and 12 bases lay outside the gene matches. The chain's CDR3 is CASSRGGQGARNTEAFF. As DNA, the CDR3 is TGTGCCAGCAGCCGAGGGGGCCAGGGGGCGCGGAACACTGAAGCTTTCTTT.

The chain employs TRBV18 and TRBJ2-7; TRBD1 matches 9 bases. The junction had 4 bases not matched to a gene; V was cut back by 4 bases and J by 3 bases. The CDR3 is 14 residues long. Germline CDR1 reads KGHSH; CDR2 reads LQKENI. CDR3 protein: CASSLSGQGYEQYF. In nucleotides, the CDR3 is TGTGCCAGCTCACTATCGGGACAGGGCTACGAGCAGTACTTC.

The chain carries TRBV15 and TRBJ2-7; 7 nucleotides line up with TRBD2. V was pared by 0 bases and J by 3 bases, with 14 bases of the junction left unmatched. Germline V gene lookup returns CDR1 LNHNV and CDR2 YYDKDF (reference sequence). This CDR3 region has 18 residues. The CDR3 spells CATSRDTSGKGLIYEQYF. CDR3 sequence (DNA): TGTGCCACCAGCAGAGACACCTCCGGGAAGGGACTAATCTACGAGCAGTACTTC.

The chain recombines TRBV7-9 with TRBJ1-6; 7 bases match TRBD1. Germline V gene lookup returns CDR1 SEHNR and CDR2 FQNEAQ (reference sequence). Trimming cost V 5 bases and J 0 bases; bases outside gene matches: 7. The length of the CDR3 is 17 residues. The CDR3 coding sequence is TGTGCCAGCAGCGATTCGACAGGGAGCTCCTATAATTCACCCCTCCACTTT. This gives the protein CASSDSTGSSYNSPLHF.

The chain carries TRBV12-5 and TRBJ1-6; 7 nucleotides align to TRBD1. CDR3 size: 15 residues. Germline V gives CDR1 LGHNT, CDR2 FRNRAP. Trimming took 5 bases from V and 7 from J; bases not matched to a gene: 8. The CDR3 DNA follows: TGTGCTAGTGGTCAAAGGGGGCTAGGGAATTCACCCCTCCACTTT. The encoded protein is CASGQRGLGNSPLHF.

The chain is built from TRBV11-2 and TRBJ2-1; TRBD2 might be the D (6 bases). The CDR3 has 14 residues. Trimming removed 1 base from V and 4 bases from J, with 8 bases in between. CDR1 is SGHAT, CDR2 FQNNGV, per germline. The CDR3 loop reads CASSLAGEYNEQFF. In DNA, the CDR3 is TGTGCCAGCAGCTTAGCGGGGGAGTACAATGAGCAGTTCTTC.

The CDR3 sequence is CAWSQGNNYGYTF. The CDR3 DNA reads TGTGCCTGGTCTCAGGGGAATAACTATGGCTACACCTTC. The V and J genes are TRBV30 and TRBJ1-2; tentative D call: TRBD1 (6 bases). Trimming removed 5 bases at V and 1 base at J, with 11 bases between. Looked up from germline, CDR1 is GTSNPN and CDR2 is SVGIG (reference sequence). The CDR3 is 13 amino acids.

This chain joins TRBV7-8 and TRBJ1-4; the match to TRBD1 covers 8 bases. Trimming removed 5 bases from V and 5 bases from J; junction bases left unmatched: 13. This CDR3 region has 17 residues. Germline V gene sequence: CDR1 SGHVS, CDR2 FQNEAQ. The CDR3, as DNA: TGTGCCAGCAGCCTGCTTAACTTCCGGGACAGGAATGAAAAACTGTTTTTT. Translated: CASSLLNFRDRNEKLFF.

The chain has TRBV19 and TRBJ1-2; the match to TRBD1 covers 8 bases. Germline CDR1 reads LNHDA; CDR2 reads SQIVND (reference sequence). There are 13 residues in the CDR3. V was pared by 5 bases and J by 8 bases, with 7 bases of the junction left unmatched. DNA for the CDR3: TGTGCCAGTAGTTTCGACAGGGGTCAAGGCTACACCTTC. This sequence encodes CASSFDRGQGYTF.

The chain combines TRBV5-5 with TRBJ1-2, with TRBD1 matching over 10 bases. Looked up from germline, CDR1 is SGHKS and CDR2 is YYEKEE (reference sequence). This CDR3 comprises 14 residues. Losses at the gene ends were 4 bases for V and 2 bases for J; bases not matched to a gene: 2. The CDR3 sequence is CASSPGQGNYGYTF. In DNA, the CDR3 is TGTGCCAGCAGCCCGGGACAGGGGAACTATGGCTACACCTTC. Supplemented by reference TRBV5-5 and TRBJ1-2, the full variable domain reads DAGVTQSPTHLIKTRGQQVTLRCSPISGHKSVSWYQQVLGQGPQFIFQYYEKEERGRGNFPDRFSARQFPNYSSELNVNALLLGDSALYLCASSPGQGNYGYTFGSGTRLTVV.

This clone was detected only a few times. Written as DNA, the CDR3 is TGTGCCATCAGTCCCGGGACAGTGTTAGCTAACTATGGCTACACCTTC. This translates into CAISPGTVLANYGYTF. This chain links TRBV10-3 with TRBJ1-2; 7 nucleotides agree with TRBD1. From germline, CDR1 is ENHRY and CDR2 SYGVKD. The V gene end was trimmed by 5 bases and the J gene end by 0 bases; junction bases not matched to a gene: 9. The CDR3 runs 16 residues.

This chain uses TRBV7-2 with TRBJ2-7, with 7 bases matching TRBD1. Germline values: CDR1 SGHTA, CDR2 FQGNSA. The V segment lost 8 bases and the J segment 1 base; nucleotides outside the gene matches: 11. The CDR3 runs to 15 residues. CDR3 sequence: CASWTGTANSYEQYF. The CDR3 coding sequence is TGTGCCAGCTGGACCGGGACAGCCAATTCCTACGAGCAGTACTTC.

This clone showed up just once. This sequence joins TRBV11-3 and TRBJ1-2, with D maybe TRBD1 (6 bases). The ends were cut back, 1 base at V and 4 bases at J, with 10 bases in the middle. The CDR3 extends over 14 amino acids. The germline gives CDR1 SGHNT, CDR2 YENEEA. Here the CDR3 DNA reads TGTGCCAGCAGCTTAGGACAGGCTGGCTATGGCTACACCTTC. This gives the protein CASSLGQAGYGYTF.

The V gene is TRBV5-1, the J gene TRBJ2-5; 9 positions agree with TRBD1. Germline V gene lookup returns CDR1 SGHRS and CDR2 YFSETQ. With 2 bases clipped from V and 5 bases from J, the junction kept 10 bases outside the gene matches. The CDR3 runs to 16 residues. DNA for the CDR3: TGCGCCAGCAGCTTAAATTCCGGGACAGGGACGGAGACCCAGTACTTC. This codes for CASSLNSGTGTETQYF.

V gene TRBV6-5 combines with J gene TRBJ1-2; tentative D call: TRBD1 (5 bases). This CDR3 is 15 amino acids long. V was pared by 6 bases and J by 4 bases, with 18 bases between. The germline gives CDR1 MNHEY, CDR2 SVGAGI. The CDR3 DNA reads TGTGCCAGCAGGGTCGACAGACTCCGCGTCTATGGCTACACCTTC. Amino acids: CASRVDRLRVYGYTF.

The chain carries TRBV19 and TRBJ2-1; 10 bases are a match to TRBD1. The CDR3 contains 15 residues. Losses at the gene ends were 5 bases for V and 3 bases for J; bases not matched to a gene: 4. Germline CDR1 reads LNHDA; CDR2 reads SQIVND (reference sequence). The CDR3 loop reads CASSQDRGFYNEQFF. CDR3 DNA sequence: TGTGCCAGTAGTCAGGACAGGGGGTTCTACAATGAGCAGTTCTTC.

The chain joins TRBV30 to TRBJ1-1; 7 bases match TRBD1. Trimming removed 0 bases from V and 0 bases from J; junction bases left unmatched: 10. The germline CDR1 and CDR2 sequences are GTSNPN and SVGIG (reference sequence). This CDR3 spans 17 amino acids. The CDR3 region is CAWSVRGGRGLNTEAFF. The DNA for the CDR3 is TGTGCCTGGAGTGTACGGGGGGGCAGGGGGTTGAACACTGAAGCTTTCTTT.

The gene calls are TRBV9 and TRBJ1-4; D gene ambiguous. Germline CDR1 reads SGDLS; CDR2 reads YYNGEE. V was clipped by 0 bases and J by 4 bases, with 7 bases between them. This CDR3 region has 14 residues. In DNA form, the CDR3 reads TGTGCCAGCAGCGTAGGGCAAATTAATGAAAAACTGTTTTTT. Encoded protein: CASSVGQINEKLFF.

V and J are TRBV2 and TRBJ1-1; D gene unclear. The CDR3 contains 14 residues. Trimming shortened V by 0 bases and J by 4 bases, and 9 bases separated the two germline ends. CDR1 and CDR2 from the germline V gene are SNHLY and FYNNEI. CDR3 protein: CASSEARGATEAFF. The CDR3 DNA sequence: TGTGCCAGCAGTGAAGCGAGAGGTGCCACTGAAGCTTTCTTT.

This rearrangement joins TRBV6-6 to TRBJ2-7; the D gene is possibly TRBD1 (5 bases). Germline CDR1 MNHNY, CDR2 SVGAGI (reference sequence). V lost 10 bases and J 3 bases, leaving 13 bases between the germline ends. The CDR3 extends over 12 amino acids. The CDR3, as DNA: TGTGCCACTTCAGGGTCCGTCTACGAGCAGTACTTC. Residues: CATSGSVYEQYF.

The V gene is TRBV1, the J gene TRBJ1-5. TRBV1 is classified as a pseudogene. CDR3 size: 14 residues. The CDR3 sequence: CTSSQREAQQPQHF. Here the CDR3 DNA reads TGCACCAGCAGCCAAAGGGAGGCACAGCAGCCCCAGCATTTT.

The chain carries TRBV9 and TRBJ2-1; 9 bases fit TRBD1. J lost 5 bases, V lost 0 bases, and 6 bases had no gene match. This CDR3 is 16 amino acids long. Per germline, CDR1 SGDLS and CDR2 YYNGEE. The CDR3 loop reads CASSVETGGGHNEQFF. In nucleotides, the CDR3 is TGTGCCAGCAGCGTAGAAACAGGGGGCGGGCACAATGAGCAGTTCTTC. Supplemented by reference TRBV9 and TRBJ2-1, the full variable domain reads DSGVTQTPKHLITATGQRVTLRCSPRSGDLSVYWYQQSLDQGLQFLIQYYNGEERAKGNILERFSAQQFPDLHSELNLSSLELGDSALYFCASSVETGGGHNEQFFGPGTRLTVL.

This chain links TRBV30 with TRBJ1-2, with 8 positions matching TRBD1. The CDR3 has 14 amino acids. V lost 1 base to trimming and J lost 4 bases; unmatched junction nucleotides: 5. CDR1 and CDR2 from the germline V gene are GTSNPN and SVGIG (reference sequence). CDR3 residues: CAWSGQGKGYGYTF. CDR3 in DNA: TGTGCCTGGAGTGGACAGGGGAAGGGCTATGGCTACACCTTC.